The 29 T cell receptor beta chains in this list originate from one sample, sequenced in a study of cytomegalovirus exposure and HLA in healthy donors. With 60 Vbeta and 13 Jbeta primers, the PCR was carried out. The protocol was immunoSEQ multiplex PCR, while the TCRdb copy is restricted to in-frame clones and leaves out a portion. The sample carries over 150,000 clones, 65% to 85% recorded once. Sample: PBMCs. Receptor source: a woman aged 40 to 55 in good health and CMV-seropositive.

Regarding this clone: Distinct nucleotide sequences in the sample also encode this CDR3. V is TRBV7-2 and J is TRBJ2-1; 9 bases line up with TRBD2. V was clipped by 3 bases and J by 2 bases; unmatched bases: 2. Germline V gives CDR1 SGHTA, CDR2 FQGNSA. This CDR3 is 15 amino acids long. The CDR3 sequence is CASSLTSGPYNEQFF. CDR3 nucleotides: TGTGCCAGCAGCTTGACTAGCGGCCCCTACAATGAGCAGTTCTTC. Full variable domain (outside the CDR3, taken from reference TRBV7-2 and TRBJ2-1): GAGVSQSPSNKVTEKGKDVELRCDPISGHTALYWYRQSLGQGLEFLIYFQGNSAPDKSGLPSDRFSAERTGGSVSTLTIQRTQQEDSAVYLCASSLTSGPYNEQFFGPGTRLTVL.

This rearrangement joins TRBV25-1 to TRBJ1-2, with 8 bases identical to TRBD1. CDR1 and CDR2 (germline): MGHDK, SYGVNS. J was trimmed by 8 bases and V by 6 bases; bases with no gene match: 5. CDR3 length equals 12 residues. CDR3 sequence (DNA): TGTGCCAGCAGGGGACAGGAGGGGGGCTACACCTTC. Protein sequence: CASRGQEGGYTF.

This chain joins TRBV6-5 and TRBJ2-3; 8 nucleotides line up with TRBD2. There are 16 residues in the CDR3. The V and J ends lost 4 bases and 5 bases, in that order; junction bases with no gene match: 11. Germline V gives CDR1 MNHEY, CDR2 SVGAGI. CDR3 DNA: TGTGCCAGCAGTTCCCGGAGCGGGAGACTTGTAGATACGCAGTATTTT. It yields the protein CASSSRSGRLVDTQYF.

The chain employs TRBV7-2 and TRBJ1-1; D unresolved. The germline V and J ends were trimmed by 5 bases and 2 bases, with 12 bases remaining between them. The CDR3 sequence is 14 residues long. CDR1 SGHTA and CDR2 FQGNSA come from the germline V gene. CDR3 in DNA: TGTGCCAGCAGCCTTACCCAGGTAAACACTGAAGCTTTCTTT. Translated: CASSLTQVNTEAFF.

The rearrangement links TRBV19 to TRBJ2-1; a weak D match, TRBD2 (6 bases). Trimming cost V 5 bases and J 2 bases, with 13 bases left between them. The CDR3 is made up of 15 amino acids. Germline V gene sequence: CDR1 LNHDA, CDR2 SQIVND (reference sequence). As DNA, the CDR3 is TGTGCCAGTAGTCCGAGACTAGGAACCTACAATGAGCAGTTCTTC. Its protein product is CASSPRLGTYNEQFF.

The chain recombines TRBV6-6 with TRBJ2-1, with TRBD1 matching over 7 bases. This CDR3 is built from 13 residues. V was clipped by 7 bases and J by 4 bases; unmatched bases: 4. Germline V gene sequence: CDR1 MNHNY, CDR2 SVGAGI (reference sequence). The CDR3 sequence is CASTDRVYNEQFF. CDR3 DNA sequence: TGTGCCAGCACCGACAGGGTTTACAATGAGCAGTTCTTC.

V gene TRBV28 combines with J gene TRBJ1-1; D is unresolved. CDR1 MDHEN and CDR2 SYDVKM come from the germline V gene. The CDR3 length is 13 residues. Trimming pared 6 bases from V and 1 base from J, leaving 9 bases between. CDR3 protein: CASSVGENTEAFF. The CDR3, as DNA: TGTGCCAGCAGCGTCGGGGAGAACACTGAAGCTTTCTTT.

This chain connects TRBV2 to TRBJ2-2; D is undetermined. Deletions cut 5 bases from V and 5 bases from J, with 15 bases between. This CDR3 is built from 15 residues. The germline V gene encodes CDR1 SNHLY and CDR2 FYNNEI. The CDR3 spells CASSPWALETGELFF. The CDR3, as DNA: TGTGCCAGCAGTCCCTGGGCTCTGGAAACCGGGGAGCTGTTTTTT.

The chain is built from TRBV4-1 and TRBJ1-3, with D possibly matching TRBD1 (5 bases). Per germline, CDR1 MGHRA and CDR2 YSYEKL. The V end was cut by 4 bases, the J end by 3 bases, with 19 bases between. The CDR3 has 17 residues. As DNA, the CDR3 is TGCGCCAGCAGCCCGGGGGGGGTTCTTCGGGGTGGAAACACCATATATTTT. Translating gives CASSPGGVLRGGNTIYF.

The gene calls are TRBV28 and TRBJ1-1, with D possibly matching TRBD1 (5 bases). Germline-derived CDR1 and CDR2 are MDHEN and SYDVKM. The CDR3 has 15 amino acids. V was pared by 3 bases and J by 5 bases, with 16 bases between. CDR3 in amino acids: CASSFFGGGKTEAFF. In DNA, the CDR3 is TGTGCCAGCAGTTTTTTCGGGGGAGGTAAGACTGAAGCTTTCTTT.

The CDR3 DNA sequence: TGTGCCAGCAGCGCCCAGGGGATGGCTAACTATGGCTACACCTTC. This gives the protein CASSAQGMANYGYTF. The rearrangement joins TRBV9 to TRBJ1-2; D is possibly TRBD1 (6 bases). CDR3 length: 15 residues. V was pared by 3 bases and J by 0 bases, with 12 bases between. Germline loops: CDR1 SGDLS, CDR2 YYNGEE.

The chain joins TRBV27 to TRBJ2-7, with D possibly TRBD1 on 5 matching bases. The V end lost 5 bases, the J end lost 5 bases, and 13 bases lay between the germline ends. From germline, CDR1 is MNHEY and CDR2 SMNVEV (reference sequence). This CDR3 comprises 13 residues. CDR3 residues: CASSPGQPHEQYF. The CDR3 region has the DNA TGTGCCAGCAGTCCCGGACAACCTCACGAGCAGTACTTC.

Written as DNA, the CDR3 is TGTGCCAGCAGTCCGCTAGCGGGAGACTCCGTCGAGCAGTACTTC. Translating gives CASSPLAGDSVEQYF. The chain is built from TRBV27 and TRBJ2-7; 10 nucleotides align to TRBD2. CDR3 length: 15 amino acids. Germline CDR1 reads MNHEY; CDR2 reads SMNVEV (reference sequence). J gave up 6 bases and V 5 bases, and 10 bases lay outside the gene matches.

This clone was seen a single time. The genes are TRBV30 and TRBJ1-2; a possible D gene is TRBD1 (5 bases). The CDR3 runs to 12 residues. The V end lost 5 bases, the J end lost 4 bases, and 11 bases lay between the germline ends. Per germline, CDR1 GTSNPN and CDR2 SVGIG (reference sequence). The CDR3 loop reads CAWWTSVYGYTF. The CDR3 DNA sequence: TGTGCCTGGTGGACATCAGTCTATGGCTACACCTTC.

The chain employs TRBV2 and TRBJ2-2; tentatively, D is TRBD1 (6 bases). The V end was cut by 5 bases, the J end by 4 bases, with 11 bases between. From germline, CDR1 is SNHLY and CDR2 FYNNEI. The CDR3 runs to 14 residues. The CDR3 region is CASSLDSLTGELFF. The CDR3, as DNA: TGTGCCAGCAGTCTGGACAGTCTCACCGGGGAGCTGTTTTTT.

This clone was observed once. The chain links TRBV27 to TRBJ1-2, with TRBD1 matching 7 bases. V dropped 4 bases and J dropped 0; count of bases not matched to a gene: 8. CDR3 length equals 16 residues. In germline, CDR1 is MNHEY, CDR2 SMNVEV (reference sequence). CDR3: CASSSRTGITNYGYTF. The CDR3 nucleotides are TGTGCCAGCAGTTCGCGGACAGGTATTACTAACTATGGCTACACCTTC.

The chain recombines TRBV7-9 with TRBJ2-7; TRBD1 agrees at 7 bases. Germline loops: CDR1 SEHNR, CDR2 FQNEAQ (reference sequence). The CDR3 runs 11 residues. V dropped 5 bases and J dropped 7; count of bases not matched to a gene: 2. Here the CDR3 reads CASSIRGEQYF. The CDR3 DNA sequence: TGTGCCAGCAGCATCAGGGGGGAGCAGTACTTC.

The V gene is TRBV2, the J gene TRBJ1-4, with D perhaps matching TRBD1 (6 bases). CDR1 and CDR2 (germline): SNHLY, FYNNEI. The CDR3 length is 14 residues. Deletions cut 6 bases from V and 7 bases from J, with 15 bases between. The CDR3 loop is CASRQGGGSEKLFF. The CDR3 DNA reads TGTGCCAGCAGGCAGGGAGGGGGGAGTGAAAAACTGTTTTTT. Filled out from reference TRBV2 and TRBJ1-4, the complete variable domain reads EPEVTQTPSHQVTQMGQEVILRCVPISNHLYFYWYRQILGQKVEFLVSFYNNEISEKSEIFDDQFSVERPDGSNFTLKIRSTKLEDSAMYFCASRQGGGSEKLFFGSGTQLSVL.

This clone has just a few counts. The chain employs TRBV21-1 and TRBJ2-4; the table calls TRBD2, which could not be checked here. TRBV21-1 is flagged as a pseudogene. CDR3 length: 16 amino acids. The CDR3 is CASSKFLGGLENIQYF. The CDR3 nucleotides are TGTGCCAGCAGCAAATTTTTGGGGGGGCTGGAAAACATTCAGTACTTC.

J is TRBJ2-5 and V is TRBV5-8; TRBD2 matches 8 bases. Germline-derived CDR1 and CDR2 are SGHTS and YDEGEE. This CDR3 region has 14 residues. The ends lost 2 bases at V and 5 bases at J; junction bases unmatched: 5. CDR3: CASSLRLARETQYF. The CDR3 nucleotides are TGTGCCAGCAGCTTAAGACTAGCGCGGGAGACCCAGTACTTC.

To note about this clone: The identical CDR3 is also encoded by other nucleotide sequences in the sample. The chain links TRBV6-5 to TRBJ1-2, with 10 bases fitting TRBD1. The CDR3 is 16 amino acids. After removal of 0 bases from V and 5 bases from J, the junction contained 6 bases not matched to a gene. Per germline, CDR1 MNHEY and CDR2 SVGAGI. CDR3 nucleotide sequence: TGTGCCAGCAGTTACTCCCGGACAGGGGGAGGGTATGGCTACACCTTC. It yields the protein CASSYSRTGGGYGYTF.

V is TRBV7-9 and J is TRBJ2-2; 14 nucleotides agree with TRBD2. CDR1 is SEHNR, CDR2 FQNEAQ, per germline (reference sequence). V lost 5 bases to trimming and J lost 6 bases; unmatched junction nucleotides: 8. The CDR3 consists of 17 residues. The CDR3 region is CASSDGTSGSLAGELFF. Here the CDR3 DNA reads TGTGCCAGCAGCGACGGGACTAGCGGGAGCTTGGCCGGGGAGCTGTTTTTT.

The V and J genes are TRBV10-3 and TRBJ1-5, with D maybe TRBD1 (5 bases). Germline-derived CDR1 and CDR2 are ENHRY and SYGVKD. The CDR3 sequence is 12 residues long. Trimming removed 11 bases at V and 4 bases at J, with 12 bases between. The CDR3, as DNA: TGTGCCGCCGGCACAGGAAATCAGCCCCAGCATTTT. Residues: CAAGTGNQPQHF.

The sample holds a few counts of this clone. The chain employs TRBV19 and TRBJ2-2; 7 bases line up with TRBD1. Losses at the gene ends were 1 base for V and 5 bases for J; bases not matched to a gene: 7. Germline V gene sequence: CDR1 LNHDA, CDR2 SQIVND (reference sequence). CDR3 length equals 16 residues. The CDR3 sequence: CASSIVGGPGTGELFF. For the CDR3, the DNA is TGTGCCAGTAGTATAGTAGGGGGCCCGGGGACCGGGGAGCTGTTTTTT.

This clone was detected a few times. The chain couples TRBV18 to TRBJ2-7; TRBD1 is a possible D gene (5 bases). CDR3 length: 13 amino acids. V was shortened by 2 bases and J by 2 bases, with 7 bases between the two germline ends. CDR1 and CDR2 (germline): KGHSH, LQKENI. CDR3 sequence (DNA): TGTGCCAGCTCACCAAGGGGTCCCTACGAGCAGTACTTC. Translating gives CASSPRGPYEQYF. Based on the CDR3 plus reference TRBV18 and TRBJ2-7, the full variable domain is NAGVMQNPRHLVRRRGQEARLRCSPMKGHSHVYWYRQLPEEGLKFMVYLQKENIIDESGMPKERFSAEFPKEGPSILRIQQVVRGDSAAYFCASSPRGPYEQYFGPGTRLTVT.

The V call is TRBV4-3, the J call TRBJ1-6, with unresolved D. The CDR3 is 13 amino acids. Germline V gene data show CDR1 as LGHNA and CDR2 as YSLEER. Trimming stripped 1 base from V and 8 bases from J, with 6 bases between. The CDR3 spells CASSQVEDSPLHF. The CDR3 nucleotides read TGCGCCAGCAGCCAAGTCGAGGATTCACCCCTCCACTTT.

V usage is TRBV7-9 and J usage is TRBJ2-1; TRBD2 matches at 9 bases. Germline V CDR1 and CDR2: SEHNR, FQNEAQ (reference sequence). This CDR3 is 18 amino acids long. V trimming: 4 bases; J trimming: 3 bases; junction bases outside the gene matches: 13. For the CDR3, the DNA is TGTGCCAGCAGCTCCATCAGATCGCGGGGGGGGGACTACAATGAGCAGTTCTTC. Translated: CASSSIRSRGGDYNEQFF.

The chain links TRBV27 to TRBJ1-1; D call uncertain. The CDR3 contains 15 residues. Trimming removed 2 bases from V and 3 bases from J, with 13 bases in between. The germline gives CDR1 MNHEY, CDR2 SMNVEV (reference sequence). The CDR3 DNA reads as TGTGCCAGCAGTTTAAGGCCCGGGGTTCACACTGAAGCTTTCTTT. This codes for CASSLRPGVHTEAFF.

The CDR3 is CASSPLADTQYF. The CDR3, as DNA: TGTGCCAGCAGCCCCCTAGCAGATACGCAGTATTTT. V and J are TRBV11-3 and TRBJ2-3; no clear D. The CDR3 covers 12 residues. The V end was cut by 5 bases, the J end by 4 bases, with 7 bases between. Germline CDR1 is SGHNT and CDR2 is YENEEA.